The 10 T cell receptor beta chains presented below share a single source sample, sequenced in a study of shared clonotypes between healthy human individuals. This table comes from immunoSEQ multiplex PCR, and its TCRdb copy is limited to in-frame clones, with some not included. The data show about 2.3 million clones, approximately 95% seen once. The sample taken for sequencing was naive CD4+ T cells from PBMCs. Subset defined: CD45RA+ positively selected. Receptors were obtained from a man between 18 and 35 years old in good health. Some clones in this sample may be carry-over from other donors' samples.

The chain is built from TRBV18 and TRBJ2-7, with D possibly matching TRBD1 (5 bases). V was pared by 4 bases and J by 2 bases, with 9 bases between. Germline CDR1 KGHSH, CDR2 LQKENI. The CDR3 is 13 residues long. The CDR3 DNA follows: TGTGCCAGCTCACGACAGCGCACCTACGAGCAGTACTTC. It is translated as CASSRQRTYEQYF.

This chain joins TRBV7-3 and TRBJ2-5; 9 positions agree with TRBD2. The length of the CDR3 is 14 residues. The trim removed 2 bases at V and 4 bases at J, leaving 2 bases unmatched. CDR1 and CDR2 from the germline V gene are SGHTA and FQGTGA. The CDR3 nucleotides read TGTGCCAGCAGCTTACTAGCGGGATCAGAGACCCAGTACTTC. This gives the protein CASSLLAGSETQYF.

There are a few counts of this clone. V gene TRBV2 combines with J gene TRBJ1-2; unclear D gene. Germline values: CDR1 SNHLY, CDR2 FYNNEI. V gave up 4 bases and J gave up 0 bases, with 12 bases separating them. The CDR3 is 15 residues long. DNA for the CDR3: TGTGCCAGCAGTGGCCTGCGTACCACTAACTATGGCTACACCTTC. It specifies CASSGLRTTNYGYTF. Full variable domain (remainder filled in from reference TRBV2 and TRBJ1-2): EPEVTQTPSHQVTQMGQEVILRCVPISNHLYFYWYRQILGQKVEFLVSFYNNEISEKSEIFDDQFSVERPDGSNFTLKIRSTKLEDSAMYFCASSGLRTTNYGYTFGSGTRLTVV.

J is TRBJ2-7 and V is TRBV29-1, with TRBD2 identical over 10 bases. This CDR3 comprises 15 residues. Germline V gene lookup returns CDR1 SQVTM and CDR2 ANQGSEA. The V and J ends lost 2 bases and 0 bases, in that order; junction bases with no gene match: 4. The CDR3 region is CSVERLAGSSYEQYF. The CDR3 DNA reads TGCAGCGTTGAACGACTAGCGGGTAGCTCCTACGAGCAGTACTTC.

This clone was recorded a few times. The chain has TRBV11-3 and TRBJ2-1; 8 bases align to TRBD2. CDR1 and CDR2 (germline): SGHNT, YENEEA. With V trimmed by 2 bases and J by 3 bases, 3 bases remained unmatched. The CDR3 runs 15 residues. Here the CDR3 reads CASSLTSGGYNEQFF. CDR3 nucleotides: TGTGCCAGCAGCTTAACTAGCGGAGGCTACAATGAGCAGTTCTTC.

The CDR3 coding sequence is TGCGCCAGCAGCCTGGCGGTGGGTGCTGGGGCCAACGTCCTGACTTTC. Its protein product is CASSLAVGAGANVLTF. The chain links TRBV5-1 to TRBJ2-6; D gene uncertain. The germline CDR1 and CDR2 sequences are SGHRS and YFSETQ. The V end was cut by 4 bases, the J end by 2 bases, with 13 bases between. This CDR3 has 16 residues. Variable domain in full (rest from reference TRBV5-1 and TRBJ2-6): KAGVTQTPRYLIKTRGQQVTLSCSPISGHRSVSWYQQTPGQGLQFLFEYFSETQRNKGNFPGRFSGRQFSNSRSEMNVSTLELGDSALYLCASSLAVGAGANVLTFGAGSRLTVL.

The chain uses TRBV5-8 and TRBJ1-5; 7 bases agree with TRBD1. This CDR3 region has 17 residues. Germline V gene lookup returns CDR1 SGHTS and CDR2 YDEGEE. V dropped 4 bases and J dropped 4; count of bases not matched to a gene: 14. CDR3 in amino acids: CASSRGVFRDSNQPQHF. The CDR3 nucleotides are TGTGCCAGCAGCAGGGGGGTCTTCCGGGACAGTAATCAGCCCCAGCATTTT.

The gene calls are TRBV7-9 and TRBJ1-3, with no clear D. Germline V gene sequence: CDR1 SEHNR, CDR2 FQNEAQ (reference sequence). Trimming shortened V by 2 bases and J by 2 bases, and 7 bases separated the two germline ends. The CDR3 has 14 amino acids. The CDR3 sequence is CASSLLAAGNTIYF. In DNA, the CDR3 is TGTGCCAGCAGCTTATTGGCAGCTGGAAACACCATATATTTT.

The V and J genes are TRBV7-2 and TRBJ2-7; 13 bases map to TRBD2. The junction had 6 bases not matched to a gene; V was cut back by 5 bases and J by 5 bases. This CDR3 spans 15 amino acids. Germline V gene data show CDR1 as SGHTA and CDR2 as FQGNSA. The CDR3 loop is CASSLRTSGSDEQYF. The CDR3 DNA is TGTGCCAGCAGCCTCCGGACTAGCGGGAGCGACGAGCAGTACTTC.

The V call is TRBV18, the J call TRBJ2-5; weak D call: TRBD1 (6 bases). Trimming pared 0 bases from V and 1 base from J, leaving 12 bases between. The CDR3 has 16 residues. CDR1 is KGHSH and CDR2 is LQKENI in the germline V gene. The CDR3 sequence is CASSPPNSGVQETQYF. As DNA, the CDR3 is TGTGCCAGCTCACCACCTAACTCAGGGGTCCAAGAGACCCAGTACTTC.